What follows are 21 T cell receptor beta chains derived from one specimen sequenced in a study of liver allograft versus peripheral blood T cells. Study context: A comparison was made between T cell receptor repertoires in transplanted livers and those in recipients' peripheral blood.

MiXCR was run by TCRdb on the reads, yielding one entry per CDR3 protein. The sample consists of fewer than 13,000 distinct CDR3 sequences, 18% of them appearing once. These receptors were collected from a human patient who had a liver transplant. Some of the T cells may derive from the graft donor.

By sample share, this clonotype is medium-sized (0.01 to 0.1%). CDR3 amino acids: CASSPRGGRPNEKLFF. CDR3 sequence (DNA): TGTGCCAGCAGCCCCCGGGGTGGACGCCCTAATGAAAAACTGTTTTTT. V and J are TRBV7-2 and TRBJ1-4, with D unresolved. CDR1 and CDR2 (germline): SGHTA, FQGNSA. This CDR3 contains 16 residues. V was cut by 5 bases and J by 3 bases, with 16 bases left in between.

V and J are TRBV25-1 and TRBJ2-5; TRBD1 matches 9 bases. Germline CDR1 MGHDK, CDR2 SYGVNS. The junction had 5 bases not matched to a gene; V was cut back by 2 bases and J by 4 bases. The CDR3 loop spans 15 amino acids. The CDR3, as DNA: TGTGCCAGCAGTGAAAATTGGGACAGGGCAGAGACCCAGTACTTC. This translates into CASSENWDRAETQYF. The full variable domain, completed using reference TRBV25-1 and TRBJ2-5, is EADIYQTPRYLVIGTGKKITLECSQTMGHDKMYWYQQDPGMELHLIHYSYGVNSTEKGDLSSESTVSRIRTEHFPLTLESARPSHTSQYLCASSENWDRAETQYFGPGTRLLVL.

The chain has TRBV6-6 and TRBJ2-7; 9 bases match TRBD2. The CDR3 is made up of 15 amino acids. The germline CDR1 and CDR2 sequences are MNHNY and SVGAGI (reference sequence). V was pared by 0 bases and J by 3 bases, with 3 bases of the junction left unmatched. Here the CDR3 DNA reads TGTGCCAGCAGTTACTCCGGGACTAGCATCTACGAGCAGTACTTC. This codes for CASSYSGTSIYEQYF.

At least ten counts were recorded for this clonotype. The chain is built from TRBV18 and TRBJ1-1; possibly TRBD1 for D (6 bases). CDR3 size: 14 residues. V lost 7 bases and J lost 3, with 15 bases in between. From germline, CDR1 is KGHSH and CDR2 LQKENI. The CDR3 DNA follows: TGTGCCAGCTTACCCATTCCAGGGGACACTGAAGCTTTCTTT. Encoded protein: CASLPIPGDTEAFF.

V gene TRBV19 combines with J gene TRBJ2-1; D uncertain. Germline lookup yields CDR1 LNHDA and CDR2 SQIVND (reference sequence). V was shortened by 5 bases and J by 0 bases, with 8 bases between the two germline ends. This CDR3 is 14 amino acids long. This chain's CDR3 is CASSDHSSYNEQFF. The CDR3 DNA follows: TGTGCCAGTAGTGACCACAGCTCCTACAATGAGCAGTTCTTC.

The gene calls are TRBV6-5 and TRBJ1-6; TRBD1 might be the D (6 bases). CDR1 MNHEY and CDR2 SVGAGI come from the germline V gene. V was shortened by 6 bases and J by 9 bases, with 15 bases between the two germline ends. This CDR3 is built from 14 residues. The CDR3 DNA reads TGTGCCAGCAGCCCCTCAGGGGTTCGTTCACCCCTCCACTTT. Translating it yields CASSPSGVRSPLHF.

A few counts support this clonotype. This chain links TRBV27 with TRBJ1-1; D is ambiguous. The CDR3 consists of 14 residues. The V and J ends lost 5 bases and 3 bases respectively, with 13 bases between them. Germline V CDR1 and CDR2: MNHEY, SMNVEV (reference sequence). The CDR3, as DNA: TGTGCCAGCAGTCTCCATGGACTGCACACTGAAGCTTTCTTT. Translating it yields CASSLHGLHTEAFF.

This clonotype occurred a few times. The J gene is TRBJ2-7, the V gene TRBV7-2; tentatively, D is TRBD2 (5 bases). Germline CDR1 is SGHTA and CDR2 is FQGNSA. CDR3 length: 16 amino acids. V was shortened by 3 bases and J by 4 bases, with 19 bases between the two germline ends. CDR3 nucleotide sequence: TGTGCCAGCAGCTTTTCTAGAGGGCGTCAACAATACGAGCAGTACTTC. Protein: CASSFSRGRQQYEQYF.

J is TRBJ1-6 and V is TRBV11-2, with 7 nucleotides matching TRBD1. J gave up 7 bases and V 0 bases, and 6 bases lay outside the gene matches. The germline gives CDR1 SGHAT, CDR2 FQNNGV. This CDR3 is built from 16 residues. The CDR3 bases are TGTGCCAGCAGCTTAGATCGACAGGGAAGAAATTCACCCCTCCACTTT. This codes for CASSLDRQGRNSPLHF.

This clonotype was picked up a small number of times. The rearrangement uses TRBV29-1 and TRBJ2-5; D is uncertain. Germline V gene lookup returns CDR1 SQVTM and CDR2 ANQGSEA. This CDR3 spans 11 amino acids. Trimming took 6 bases from V and 5 from J, leaving 10 bases between them. The CDR3 nucleotides read TGCAGCGTCCGACTCGGGGAGACCCAGTACTTC. Its translation: CSVRLGETQYF.

This clonotype was counted only a few times. This rearrangement joins TRBV6-5 to TRBJ1-5, with a tentative D call TRBD1 (5 bases). Germline V gene lookup returns CDR1 MNHEY and CDR2 SVGAGI. The germline V and J ends were trimmed by 7 bases and 3 bases, with 10 bases remaining between them. This CDR3 has 13 residues. CDR3 sequence (DNA): TGTGCCAGCAAGGTGGGGGACAATCAGCCCCAGCATTTT. This encodes CASKVGDNQPQHF.

The chain employs TRBV7-2 and TRBJ2-5, with unresolved D. V was pared by 0 bases and J by 4 bases, with 9 bases between. This CDR3 is built from 14 residues. Germline CDR1 reads SGHTA; CDR2 reads FQGNSA. The CDR3 is CASSLAVGPETQYF. The CDR3 bases are TGTGCCAGCAGCTTAGCAGTGGGCCCAGAGACCCAGTACTTC.

The genes are TRBV11-3 and TRBJ1-1, with a possible D match to TRBD1 (5 bases). From germline, CDR1 is SGHNT and CDR2 YENEEA. The CDR3 totals 14 residues. Trimming cost V 5 bases and J 1 base, with 11 bases left between them. The CDR3: CASSPGRANTEAFF. The CDR3 DNA follows: TGTGCCAGCAGCCCCGGCAGGGCGAACACTGAAGCTTTCTTT.

The chain joins TRBV7-9 to TRBJ2-7, with 7 positions matching TRBD2. The CDR3 loop spans 15 amino acids. J lost 3 bases, V lost 1 base, and 6 bases had no gene match. CDR1 SEHNR and CDR2 FQNEAQ come from the germline V gene (reference sequence). CDR3 sequence (DNA): TGTGCCAGCAGCTTAGTACCAGCGGGGCGCTACGAGCAGTACTTC. This codes for CASSLVPAGRYEQYF.

V usage is TRBV6-2 or TRBV6-3 and J usage is TRBJ1-2; 9 nucleotides agree with TRBD1. Trimming removed 5 bases from V and 7 bases from J; junction bases left unmatched: 5. This CDR3 is built from 13 residues. The germline V gene has CDR1 MNHEY and CDR2 SVGEGT. CDR3 amino acids: CASSPRDRAGYTF. CDR3 nucleotide sequence: TGTGCCAGCAGTCCCCGGGACAGGGCTGGCTACACCTTC.

In this sample, this clonotype turned up a few times. Here the CDR3 reads CASSPGRDGDTIYF. The CDR3 nucleotides are TGTGCCAGCTCACCGGGCAGAGATGGCGACACCATATATTTT. The gene calls are TRBV18 and TRBJ1-3, with no clear D. The CDR3 covers 14 residues. V lost 3 bases and J 8 bases, leaving 14 bases between the germline ends. Germline V gene sequence: CDR1 KGHSH, CDR2 LQKENI.

By frequency in the sample, this clonotype is medium-sized. The chain has TRBV6-6 and TRBJ1-5, with 8 nucleotides matching TRBD1. Trimming removed 7 bases from V and 3 bases from J; junction bases left unmatched: 8. The CDR3 runs to 15 residues. Germline V lookup: CDR1 MNHNY, CDR2 SVGAGI (reference sequence). Here the CDR3 DNA reads TGTGCCAGCACCCAGACAGGGGCCTTCAATCAGCCCCAGCATTTT. It specifies CASTQTGAFNQPQHF.

Details on this clonotype: A read error may explain this, as a much larger clone is one base away. The rearrangement links TRBV6-2 or TRBV6-3 to TRBJ1-5; 9 bases align to TRBD1. The CDR3 sequence is 15 residues long. Germline values: CDR1 MNHEY, CDR2 SVGEGT. The CDR3 DNA reads TGTGCCATCAGTGAGTACAGGGGGCTCGGGCAGCCCCACCATTTT. This gives the protein CAISEYRGLGQPHHF.

This clonotype was found a few times. This rearrangement joins TRBV6-5 to TRBJ2-7; the D gene could be TRBD1 or TRBD2 (5 bases each). V lost 6 bases to trimming and J lost 2 bases, with 11 bases between them. This CDR3 is built from 13 residues. Germline loops: CDR1 MNHEY, CDR2 SVGAGI. The CDR3 DNA is TGTGCCAGCAGAGAGGGGAGAGCCTACGAGCAGTACTTC. Its translation is CASREGRAYEQYF.

This clonotype was seen only once. Likely a read error: the CDR3 ends without its conserved phenylalanine or tryptophan. This rearrangement joins TRBV25-1 to TRBJ1-2; TRBD1 agrees at 8 bases. This CDR3 comprises 13 residues. V lost 5 bases and J lost 2; bases outside the gene matches: 1. Germline-derived CDR1 and CDR2 are MGHDK and SYGVNS. CDR3 sequence reads: CASSWTGNYGYTI. In nucleotides, the CDR3 is TGTGCCAGCAGTTGGACAGGGAACTATGGCTACACCATC.

A word on this clonotype: This may come from a read error, since a much larger clone is one base off. This sequence joins TRBV6-5 and TRBJ1-5; D is possibly TRBD1 (5 bases). Germline V gene data show CDR1 as MNHEY and CDR2 as SVGAGI. The CDR3 is 13 residues long. The CDR3 DNA reads as TGTACCAGCAGGCCTGACAGTAATCAGCCCCAGCATTTT. Residues: CTSRPDSNQPQHF.